This T cell receptor beta chain was recovered during a study of PD-L1 blockade in urothelial cancer. In the study overall: Administration of atezolizumab to patients began at some point between 2014 and 2016, at 1,200 mg intravenously every 3 weeks. Male patients with bladder-origin urothelial cancer numbered twenty-five of 29.

Germline V gene sequence: CDR1 MNHNS, CDR2 SASEGT. The V gene lost 8 bases and the J gene lost 4 bases, with 12 bases spanning the gap. The CDR3 totals 13 residues. This clone was picked up a small number of times. Time point indicated: pretreatment peripheral blood. The repertoire was sequenced with immunoSEQ multiplex PCR; TCRdb's copy has only in-frame clones and lacks some. In the table there are about 74,000 clones, 75% to 90% of which are singletons. This sequence joins TRBV6-1 and TRBJ1-5; D call uncertain. The specimen was PBMCs, collected around atezolizumab (anti-PD-L1) treatment. This receptor was taken from a man between 70 and 80 years old with urothelial cancer. This chain's CDR3 is CASVVSENQPQHF. CDR3 DNA sequence: TGTGCCAGCGTTGTCTCGGAGAATCAGCCCCAGCATTTT.